This entry concerns a single T cell receptor beta chain. Its antigen is not known. Use of 60 Vbeta and 13 Jbeta primers characterized the PCR. Repertoires were generated with immunoSEQ multiplex PCR, while TCRdb's copy carries only in-frame clones and drops some. The data show 150,000 to 200,000 clones, with over 65% seen just once and less than 1% held by the top ten. This entry belongs to a study of cytomegalovirus exposure and HLA in healthy donors. About the research overall: Ancestry clustering placed 81% of approximately 420 genotyped donors in the Caucasian-associated cluster.

Trimming stripped 0 bases from V and 0 bases from J, with 10 bases between. The CDR3 extends over 17 amino acids. Germline loops: CDR1 SGDLS, CDR2 YYNGEE. Whole-study results and caveats: It has been reported that TCR beta sequences accurately predicted the HLA-A and HLA-B alleles of most subjects. As a later analysis showed, several of the most significant clusters appeared to be linked to common viral pathogens.

The sequenced material came from PBMCs. The rearrangement links TRBV9 to TRBJ1-6; D not certain. The receptor was derived from a female donor in good health and CMV-seronegative. The CDR3 bases are TGTGCCAGCAGCGTAGACGCTTCGAGCTCCTATAATTCACCCCTCCACTTT. Translating it yields CASSVDASSSYNSPLHF.